This paragraph reports one TCR beta chain. The antigen remains unidentified. Germline values: CDR1 SEHNR, CDR2 FQNEAQ (reference sequence). Trimming cost V 5 bases and J 0 bases; bases outside gene matches: 4. The CDR3 has 15 residues. Multiplex touch-down PCR with TRB-A/B primers amplified rearranged V-D-J TRB sequences. MiXCR, applied by TCRdb to the multiplex PCR reads, yields one record per CDR3 protein. Of under 2,500 distinct CDR3 sequences listed, roughly 24% are singletons. The sample comes from a study of T cell repertoires in aging, cancer and after chemotherapy. Across the study: Pre- and post-chemotherapy samples were paired from glioblastoma patients treated with temozolomide-based therapy.

Peripheral blood genomic DNA, not sorted cells or RNA, was the template. Study findings and constraints: Untreated cancer patients had significantly lower blood TCR diversity than age-matched healthy donors.

The source is a human donor with a solid tumor. This chain uses TRBV7-9 with TRBJ2-3, with 8 bases aligning to TRBD2. Source material: blood. CDR3 nucleotides: TGTGCCAGCAGCCTATTAGCGGGGAGCACAGATACGCAGTATTTT. It is translated as CASSLLAGSTDTQYF.